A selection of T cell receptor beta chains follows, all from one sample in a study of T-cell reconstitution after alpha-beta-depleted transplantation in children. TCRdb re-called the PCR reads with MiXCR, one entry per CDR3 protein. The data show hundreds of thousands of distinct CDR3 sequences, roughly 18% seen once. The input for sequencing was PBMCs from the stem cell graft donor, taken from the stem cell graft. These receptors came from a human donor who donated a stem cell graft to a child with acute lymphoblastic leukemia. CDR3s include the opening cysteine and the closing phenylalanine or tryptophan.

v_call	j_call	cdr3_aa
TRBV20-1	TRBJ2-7	CSAGTVGTYEQYF
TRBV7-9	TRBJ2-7	CASSPSAGVHEQYF
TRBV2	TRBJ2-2	CASSDGQGYTGELFF
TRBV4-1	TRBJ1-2	CASSQVGARDSYGYTF
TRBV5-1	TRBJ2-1	CASSTGRASGEQFF
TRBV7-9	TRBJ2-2	CASRPTGSGTGELFF
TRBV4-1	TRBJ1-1	CASSQGRGFEAFF
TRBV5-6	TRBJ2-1	CASSSRGRGDEQFF
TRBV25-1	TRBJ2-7	CASSEMAGREQYF
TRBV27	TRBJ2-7	CASSWTGPGSWLVGDPQYF
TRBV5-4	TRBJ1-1	CASSLASWTGRNTEAFF
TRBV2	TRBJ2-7	CASSEFAGPVSKQYF
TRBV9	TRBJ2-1	CASSALSGNEQFF
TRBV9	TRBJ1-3	CASSGTGEKTGNTIYF
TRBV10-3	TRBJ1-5	CAISETSAPTNYQPQHF
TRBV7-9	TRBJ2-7	CASNLVGSRIDEQYF
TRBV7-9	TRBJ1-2	CASSAGQQGLPNYGYTF
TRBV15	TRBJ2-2	CATSSFTGGLTGELFF